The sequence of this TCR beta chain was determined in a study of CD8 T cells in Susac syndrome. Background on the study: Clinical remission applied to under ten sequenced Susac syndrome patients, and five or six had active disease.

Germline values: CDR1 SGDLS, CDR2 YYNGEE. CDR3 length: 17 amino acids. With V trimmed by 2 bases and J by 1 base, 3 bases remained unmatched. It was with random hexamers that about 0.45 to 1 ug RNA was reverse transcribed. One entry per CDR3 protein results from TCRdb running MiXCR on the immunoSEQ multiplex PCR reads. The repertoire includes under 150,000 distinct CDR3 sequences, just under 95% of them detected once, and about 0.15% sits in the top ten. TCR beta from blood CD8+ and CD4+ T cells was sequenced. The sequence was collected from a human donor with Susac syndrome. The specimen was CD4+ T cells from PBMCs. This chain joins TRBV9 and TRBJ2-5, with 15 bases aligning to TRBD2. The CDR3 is CASSVGLAGGGQETQYF. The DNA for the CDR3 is TGTGCCAGCAGCGTGGGACTAGCGGGGGGAGGCCAAGAGACCCAGTACTTC.